These 5 T cell receptor beta chains were sequenced from one sample in a study of blood T cells in healthy people across ages. Through a sample-barcoded 5' primer and a J-beta primer mix, a second PCR was run for roughly 7 to 11 cycles. TCRdb called the 5' RACE reads again in MiXCR, with one record for every CDR3 protein. This repertoire shows 650,000 to 900,000 distinct CDR3 sequences, about 59% found once; its top ten account for approximately 30%. The sample was blood. The receptor set was obtained from a man aged 30-40 years in good health.

The chain joins TRBV27 to TRBJ2-7; no firm D call. Per the germline V gene, CDR1 is MNHEY and CDR2 is SMNVEV (reference sequence). The CDR3 loop spans 15 amino acids. With 2 bases removed from V and 2 bases from J, the gap between germline ends came to 13 bases. The CDR3 sequence: CASSLLGSIPYEQYF. CDR3 nucleotide sequence: TGTGCCAGCAGTTTACTGGGCTCGATACCCTACGAGCAGTACTTC.

In this sample, this clonotype turned up a few times. The chain has TRBV6-2 or TRBV6-3 and TRBJ2-3; 9 bases are a match to TRBD2. The CDR3 extends over 17 amino acids. The V gene's germline CDR1 is MNHEY and CDR2 SVGEGT. With V trimmed by 7 bases and J by 0 bases, 11 bases remained unmatched. CDR3 in amino acids: CASKILASGDSTDTQYF. Here the CDR3 DNA reads TGTGCCAGCAAAATACTGGCTAGCGGGGATAGCACAGATACGCAGTATTTT.

This sequence joins TRBV7-2 and TRBJ2-1, with 8 bases matching TRBD1. The last part of the DNA fits TRBJ2-7 better; the J call may be wrong. CDR1 and CDR2 (germline): SGHTA, FQGNSA. The CDR3 is made up of 14 amino acids. CDR3 protein: CASSAATGDYEQYF. CDR3 bases: TGTGCCAGCAGCGCCGCGACAGGGGACTACGAGCAGTACTTC.

This clonotype was detected only a few times. The V call is TRBV29-1, the J call TRBJ1-4; TRBD1 might be the D (5 bases). CDR3 length equals 12 residues. Trimming pared 6 bases from V and 8 bases from J, leaving 13 bases between. CDR1 is SQVTM and CDR2 is ANQGSEA in the germline V gene. CDR3 DNA sequence: TGCAGCGTCCCCGGGACGGACGAAAAACTGTTTTTT. Protein sequence: CSVPGTDEKLFF.

The J gene is TRBJ2-4, the V gene TRBV27; D remains ambiguous. Gene TRBJ2-7 matches the end of the DNA better, so the J call may be wrong. The germline V gene has CDR1 MNHEY and CDR2 SMNVEV (reference sequence). The CDR3 has 13 amino acids. The CDR3 here is CASSPSSPNEQYF. The DNA for the CDR3 is TGTGCCAGCAGCCCTTCCTCTCCTAACGAGCAGTACTTC.